This TCR beta chain originates from a study of cytomegalovirus exposure and HLA in healthy donors. General study findings and limits: As confirmed in vitro, a few CMV-associated chains were specific for CMV antigens. Solely CMV serostatus was available to characterize immune exposure. The authors reported that TCR beta sequences could predict HLA-A and HLA-B alleles. These predictions were accurate for most subjects in the first cohort.

13 Jbeta primers and 60 Vbeta primers were used for the PCR. Per the study methods: Later, roughly 86 million unique TCR beta chains were counted in an analysis, and approximately 10 million of them were shared. Some clones are missing from TCRdb's copy, which holds only in-frame ones; the method was immunoSEQ multiplex PCR. The V and J calls and the clone size are those of that table, but D and trimming were determined from the DNA. The sample holds around 80,000 clones, around three quarters seen once. CDR1 SGHRS and CDR2 YFSETQ come from the germline V gene. The CDR3 totals 15 residues. V was clipped by 2 bases and J by 5 bases; unmatched bases: 5. About this clone: Its antigen is unidentified.

This TCR derives from a man aged 35 to 55 in good health and CMV-seronegative. The chain combines TRBV5-1 with TRBJ2-5, with TRBD2 matching over 11 bases. Sequences were obtained from PBMCs. The chain's CDR3 is CASSLSSGRGETQYF. The CDR3, as DNA: TGCGCCAGCAGCTTAAGTAGCGGGAGGGGTGAGACCCAGTACTTC.